This T cell receptor beta chain was documented in a study of cytomegalovirus exposure and HLA in healthy donors. Findings and limits, study-wide: The study recorded some 160 TCR beta chains that were cytomegalovirus-associated. Donors were assumed by presence/absence analyses to have roughly uniform sequencing depth. Several V segments, TRBV6-2 and TRBV6-3 among them, could not be told apart and were dropped.

PCR primers comprised 60 Vbeta and 13 Jbeta primers. Only in-frame clones appear in the TCRdb table, and some are missing; sequencing was by immunoSEQ multiplex PCR. The sample holds around 190,000 clones; 70% to 90% are singletons and the top ten take 1.5% to 2%. Germline CDR1 and CDR2: SGHVS and FNYEAQ. The CDR3 has 12 residues. V was pared by 5 bases and J by 5 bases, with 10 bases between. Regarding this clone: Antigen unknown.

Sequencing input: PBMCs. This rearrangement joins TRBV7-6 to TRBJ2-7; TRBD1 might be the D (6 bases). This TCR was recovered from a young woman in good health and CMV-seronegative. For the CDR3, the DNA is TGTGCCAGCAGCCAGGGGTCTCACGAGCAGTACTTC. It yields the protein CASSQGSHEQYF.